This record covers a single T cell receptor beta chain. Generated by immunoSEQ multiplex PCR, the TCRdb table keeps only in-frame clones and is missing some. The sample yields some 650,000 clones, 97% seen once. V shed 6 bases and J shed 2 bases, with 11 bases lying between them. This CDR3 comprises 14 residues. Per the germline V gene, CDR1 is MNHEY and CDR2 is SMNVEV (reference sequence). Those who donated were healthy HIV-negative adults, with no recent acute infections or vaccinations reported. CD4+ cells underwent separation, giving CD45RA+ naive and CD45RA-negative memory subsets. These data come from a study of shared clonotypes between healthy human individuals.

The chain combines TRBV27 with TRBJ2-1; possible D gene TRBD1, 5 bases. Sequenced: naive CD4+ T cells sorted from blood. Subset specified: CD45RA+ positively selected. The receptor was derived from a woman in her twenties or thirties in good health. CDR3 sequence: CASRGRPAYNEQFF. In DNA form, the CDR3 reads TGTGCCAGCAGGGGGCGGCCGGCCTACAATGAGCAGTTCTTC.